This TCR beta chain is from a study of OX40 agonist ivuxolimab in advanced cancers. The germline CDR1 and CDR2 sequences are SGDLS and YYNGEE. This CDR3 is 18 amino acids long. The ends lost 4 bases at V and 2 bases at J; junction bases unmatched: 18. Clones were read by immunoSEQ multiplex PCR, and TCRdb kept only the in-frame ones, dropping some. The sample lists 150,000 to 170,000 clones; 94% were seen once. The source was CD4+ or CD8+ T cells sorted from blood, collected in a trial of the OX40 agonist ivuxolimab. The sequence was obtained from an adult with an advanced solid tumor such as melanoma, head and neck, liver or kidney cancer. The chain recombines TRBV9 with TRBJ2-7; 7 nucleotides agree with TRBD1. The CDR3 nucleotides are TGTGCCAGCAGCCCCCTTGGACAGGTAGGCCATATTCCCTACGAGCAGTACTTC. Protein: CASSPLGQVGHIPYEQYF.